This TCR beta chain came from a study of blood T cell repertoires in COVID-19. Study context: The analysed material was cDNA or gDNA that came from T cells, B-cell-depleted T cells, or PBMCs.

CDR1 is MDHEN, CDR2 SYDVKM, per germline. The CDR3 length is 16 residues. Germline trimming cut 6 bases from V and 5 bases from J; bases unmatched to any gene: 13. Per the authors' pipeline: Estimation of nucleated cell counts relied on the amplification of reference gene primers. Here immunoSEQ multiplex PCR was the method, and the copy in TCRdb shows in-frame clones only, minus some. V and J calls and clone size are copied from that table; D and trimming were computed from the DNA. The table lists approximately 150,000 clones, more than 65% of them singletons. What was sequenced was peripheral blood. The receptor's source is a woman aged 60-75 years with COVID-19, enrolled during active disease. J is TRBJ2-3 and V is TRBV28; 8 nucleotides agree with TRBD2. The CDR3 loop reads CASSPDGGGWRDTQYF. The CDR3 DNA reads TGTGCCAGCAGCCCAGACGGGGGGGGTTGGAGAGATACGCAGTATTTT.